Shown below are 11 T cell receptor beta chains from a single sample sequenced in a study of blood T cells in healthy people across ages. Next came a second PCR, run for about 6 to 12 cycles, which used a sample-barcoded 5' primer along with a J-beta primer mix. TCRdb passed the 5' RACE reads through MiXCR, listing each CDR3 protein once. The data hold under 800,000 distinct CDR3 sequences, with around 20% observed a single time. The source material was blood. These receptors originate from a man aged 70-80 years in good health.

This chain connects TRBV20-1 to TRBJ2-1; TRBD2 agrees at 12 bases. Germline V gene data show CDR1 as DFQATT and CDR2 as SNEGSKA (reference sequence). CDR3 length equals 15 residues. V dropped 4 bases and J dropped 4; count of bases not matched to a gene: 5. CDR3 DNA sequence: TGCAGTGCTACCCGACTAGCGGGAGCTTACAATGAGCAGTTCTTC. Its translation: CSATRLAGAYNEQFF.

V gene TRBV7-2 combines with J gene TRBJ2-7; D might be TRBD1 (5 bases). V shed 3 bases and J shed 2 bases, with 14 bases lying between them. Germline CDR1 is SGHTA and CDR2 is FQGNSA. CDR3 length equals 15 residues. CDR3 sequence reads: CASSLVQGSTYEQYF. The CDR3 bases are TGTGCCAGCAGCTTGGTTCAGGGCTCAACCTACGAGCAGTACTTC.

This clonotype was seen a handful of times. The chain links TRBV12-3 or TRBV12-4 to TRBJ2-5; no reliable D call. TRBJ2-7 matches the DNA end more closely, so the J call is doubtful. There are 13 residues in the CDR3. In DNA, the CDR3 is TGTGCCAGCAGCCGTGTAATCTCCTACGAGCAGTACTTC. Translated: CASSRVISYEQYF.

V and J are TRBV18 and TRBJ1-1, with 11 bases matching TRBD1. The CDR3 consists of 15 residues. Germline trimming cut 3 bases from V and 5 bases from J; bases unmatched to any gene: 5. Germline assignment: CDR1 KGHSH and CDR2 LQKENI. CDR3 protein: CASSPGQGADTEAFF. In DNA form, the CDR3 reads TGTGCCAGCTCACCCGGACAGGGGGCCGATACTGAAGCTTTCTTT.

This clonotype was detected only a few times. CDR3 region: CASGLGRGTGGITGELFF. The CDR3 DNA reads TGTGCTAGTGGTTTGGGGCGAGGAACAGGGGGCATTACCGGGGAGCTGTTTTTT. The chain employs TRBV12-5 and TRBJ2-2; 9 bases map to TRBD1. Losses at the gene ends were 1 base for V and 5 bases for J; bases not matched to a gene: 11. The CDR3 extends over 18 amino acids. CDR1 and CDR2 (germline): LGHNT, FRNRAP.

V is TRBV3-1 and J is TRBJ2-5; D not resolved. The V end lost 7 bases, the J end lost 4 bases, and 7 bases lay between the germline ends. Germline CDR1 and CDR2: LGHDT and YNNKEL (reference sequence). The length of the CDR3 is 11 residues. In DNA form, the CDR3 reads TGTGCCAGCAAGAGTGGAGAGACCCAGTACTTC. This codes for CASKSGETQYF.

This clonotype was counted a few times. V is TRBV7-8 and J is TRBJ2-1, with TRBD2 as a possible D gene (6 bases). The J call is uncertain, as TRBJ2-7 better fits the DNA end. CDR1 is SGHVS, CDR2 FQNEAQ, per germline. The length of the CDR3 is 14 residues. The chain's CDR3 is CASSPSGPSYEQYF. In DNA, the CDR3 is TGTGCCAGCAGCCCGAGCGGGCCATCCTACGAGCAGTACTTC.

Only a few counts were recorded for this clonotype. J is TRBJ1-2 and V is TRBV4-1; D unclear. Germline-derived CDR1 and CDR2 are MGHRA and YSYEKL. V shed 3 bases and J shed 7 bases, with 9 bases lying between them. The CDR3 totals 12 residues. The CDR3 is CASSQRSGGYTF. The CDR3 DNA reads TGCGCCAGCAGCCAGAGGAGCGGTGGCTACACCTTC.

The chain uses TRBV29-1 and TRBJ2-1, with unresolved D. The V end was cut by 6 bases, the J end by 3 bases, with 6 bases between. CDR1 and CDR2 (germline): SQVTM, ANQGSEA. The CDR3 consists of 11 residues. CDR3 sequence: CSVNSYNEQFF. CDR3 bases: TGCAGCGTGAACAGCTACAATGAGCAGTTCTTC.

The rearrangement uses TRBV5-1 and TRBJ1-1; D is uncertain. CDR1 and CDR2 from the germline V gene are SGHRS and YFSETQ. V was pared by 0 bases and J by 5 bases, with 20 bases between. This CDR3 is built from 17 residues. In DNA, the CDR3 is TGCGCCAGCAGCTTGGCCGAATGGGTCCAAAGTAGGACTGAAGCTTTCTTT. Its translation is CASSLAEWVQSRTEAFF.

V usage is TRBV6-1 and J usage is TRBJ1-5, with D uncertain. This CDR3 spans 16 amino acids. Per germline, CDR1 MNHNS and CDR2 SASEGT. V lost 1 base to trimming and J lost 6 bases, with 16 bases between them. The CDR3 DNA is TGTGCCAGCAGTGAAGTCTTTGCCGGGGTCTTTCAGCCCCAGCATTTT. It specifies CASSEVFAGVFQPQHF.